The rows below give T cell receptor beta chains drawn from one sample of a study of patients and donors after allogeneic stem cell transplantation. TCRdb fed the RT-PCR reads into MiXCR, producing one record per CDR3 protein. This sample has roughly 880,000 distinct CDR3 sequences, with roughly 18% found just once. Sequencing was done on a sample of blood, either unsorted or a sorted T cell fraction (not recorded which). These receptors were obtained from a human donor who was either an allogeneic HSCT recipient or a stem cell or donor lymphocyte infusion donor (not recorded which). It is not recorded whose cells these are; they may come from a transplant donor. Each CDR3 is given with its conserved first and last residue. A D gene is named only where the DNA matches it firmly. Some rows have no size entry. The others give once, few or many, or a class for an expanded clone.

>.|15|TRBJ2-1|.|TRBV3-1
CASSQDQRVNNEQFF
TGTGCCAGCAGCCAAGACCAGCGGGTAAACAATGAGCAGTTCTTC
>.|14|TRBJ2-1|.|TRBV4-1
CASSQVLRDREQFF
TGCGCCAGCAGCCAAGTTCTGCGGGACCGGGAGCAGTTCTTC
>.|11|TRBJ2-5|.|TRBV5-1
CASTAEETQYF
TGCGCCAGCACCGCGGAAGAGACCCAGTACTTC
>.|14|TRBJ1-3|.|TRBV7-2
CASSLHGSGNTIYF
TGTGCCAGCAGCTTACACGGGTCTGGAAACACCATATATTTT
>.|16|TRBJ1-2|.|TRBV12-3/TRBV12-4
CASSLRTSLLGYGYTF
TGTGCCAGCAGTTTAAGGACAAGCCTTCTCGGCTATGGCTACACCTTC
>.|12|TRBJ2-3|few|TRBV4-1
CASSEGSDTQYF
TGCGCCAGCAGCGAGGGGTCAGATACGCAGTATTTT
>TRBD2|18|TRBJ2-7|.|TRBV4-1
CASSQDSGGPGIVYEQYF
TGCGCCAGCAGCCAAGATAGCGGGGGCCCCGGAATCGTTTACGAGCAGTACTTC
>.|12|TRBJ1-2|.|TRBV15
CATSSWGTPGPF
TGTGCCACCAGCAGTTGGGGAACTCCGGGACCCTTC
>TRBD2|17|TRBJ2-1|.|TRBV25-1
CASSPGGLAGGHNEQFF
TGTGCCAGCAGCCCCGGGGGGCTAGCGGGAGGGCACAATGAGCAGTTCTTC
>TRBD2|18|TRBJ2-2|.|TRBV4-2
CASSQDIKRGLNTGELFF
TGTGCCAGCAGCCAAGATATCAAGCGGGGGTTAAACACCGGGGAGCTGTTTTTT
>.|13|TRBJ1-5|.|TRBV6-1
CASRTRGNQPQHF
TGTGCCAGCAGGACCCGGGGGAATCAGCCCCAGCATTTT
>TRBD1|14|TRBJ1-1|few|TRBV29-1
CSVGPGQGNTEAFF
TGCAGCGTTGGTCCGGGACAGGGGAACACTGAAGCTTTCTTT
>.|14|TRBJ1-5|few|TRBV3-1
CASSTDRSNQPQHF
TGTGCCAGCAGCACGGACAGATCCAATCAGCCCCAGCATTTT
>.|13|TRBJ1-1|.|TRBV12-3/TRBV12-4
CASSFDVNTEAFF
TGTGCCAGCAGTTTCGATGTGAACACTGAAGCTTTCTTT
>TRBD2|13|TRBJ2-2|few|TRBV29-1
CSTSGANTGELFF
TGCAGCACTAGCGGCGCGAACACCGGGGAGCTGTTTTTT
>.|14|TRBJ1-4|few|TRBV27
CASRNSGVHEKLFF
TGTGCCAGCAGGAACTCAGGGGTTCATGAAAAACTGTTTTTT